Following are 13 T cell receptor beta chains from one sample sequenced in a study of lymphopenia after photon versus proton radiotherapy. Using immunoSEQ multiplex PCR, the repertoire was profiled, and TCRdb retains in-frame clones only, with some absent. The sample lists about 70,000 clones, 85% to 95% occurring once. This specimen was peripheral blood, taken from a patient treated with photon-based radiotherapy. The receptors originated from a middle-aged woman with cholangiocarcinoma.

This chain joins TRBV29-1 and TRBJ1-1; D not certain. There are 11 residues in the CDR3. With 2 bases removed from V and 8 bases from J, the gap between germline ends came to 9 bases. Germline CDR1 and CDR2: SQVTM and ANQGSEA. The CDR3 sequence: CSVEWAVEAFF. CDR3 bases: TGCAGCGTTGAATGGGCCGTAGAAGCTTTCTTT.

The chain links TRBV5-1 to TRBJ2-7; 9 bases are shared with TRBD1. CDR3 length: 19 amino acids. CDR1 and CDR2 (germline): SGHRS, YFSETQ. Trimming cost V 2 bases and J 4 bases; bases outside gene matches: 19. The CDR3 loop is CASSLAGTGLSTGTYEQYF. The CDR3 bases are TGCGCCAGCAGCTTAGCCGGGACAGGGTTGTCCACGGGAACATACGAGCAGTACTTC.

In this sample, this clone turned up a few times. CDR3 amino acids: CASSRVETGPDTEAFF. The CDR3 region has the DNA TGTGCCAGCAGCCGAGTCGAGACAGGTCCGGACACTGAAGCTTTCTTT. The chain employs TRBV27 and TRBJ1-1; D is possibly TRBD1 (6 bases). Trimming took off 6 bases at V and 3 bases at J, with 20 bases between the two ends. The V gene's germline CDR1 is MNHEY and CDR2 SMNVEV (reference sequence). The CDR3 extends over 16 amino acids.

In DNA form, the CDR3 reads TGTGCCAGCAGCTTAGTCGGAGCGGGGGGGCCGGGTGAGCAGTTCTTC. This translates into CASSLVGAGGPGEQFF. The chain has TRBV7-2 and TRBJ2-1; 10 nucleotides match TRBD2. The length of the CDR3 is 16 residues. Germline V gene lookup returns CDR1 SGHTA and CDR2 FQGNSA. V was pared by 1 base and J by 9 bases, with 9 bases of the junction left unmatched.

The chain joins TRBV7-9 to TRBJ1-1, with D uncertain. This CDR3 contains 13 residues. Germline CDR1 is SEHNR and CDR2 is FQNEAQ (reference sequence). Trimming stripped 3 bases from V and 1 base from J, with 6 bases between. CDR3 sequence reads: CASSFDKNTEAFF. CDR3 sequence (DNA): TGTGCCAGCAGCTTTGACAAGAACACTGAAGCTTTCTTT.

CDR3 nucleotide sequence: TGTGCCTCCAGATACGGGACAACCTCCTACGAGCAGTACTTC. Translation: CASRYGTTSYEQYF. The rearrangement links TRBV6-1 to TRBJ2-7; a weak D match, TRBD1 (6 bases). Germline CDR1 is MNHNS and CDR2 is SASEGT. V lost 11 bases and J 0 bases, leaving 17 bases between the germline ends. The CDR3 loop spans 14 amino acids.

V gene TRBV14 combines with J gene TRBJ1-1, with D maybe TRBD1 (6 bases). Trimming took 1 base from V and 9 from J, leaving 9 bases between them. Germline V lookup: CDR1 SGHDN, CDR2 FVKESK. This CDR3 comprises 12 residues. This chain's CDR3 is CASSQVGTKAFF. The CDR3 bases are TGTGCCAGCAGCCAAGTCGGGACAAAAGCTTTCTTT.

The V and J genes are TRBV28 and TRBJ1-4; no firm D call. The germline gives CDR1 MDHEN, CDR2 SYDVKM. This CDR3 is built from 14 residues. V lost 4 bases and J 8 bases, leaving 14 bases between the germline ends. CDR3 sequence: CASSSPQGSEKLFF. CDR3 DNA: TGTGCCAGCAGTTCACCCCAAGGCAGCGAAAAACTGTTTTTT.

The rearrangement joins TRBV13 to TRBJ2-1; 10 bases agree with TRBD1. Germline CDR1 reads PRHDT; CDR2 reads FYEKMQ (reference sequence). This CDR3 has 15 residues. V dropped 5 bases and J dropped 2; count of bases not matched to a gene: 3. The CDR3 loop is CASSIGTGAYNEQFF. Written as DNA, the CDR3 is TGTGCCAGCAGCATCGGGACAGGGGCCTACAATGAGCAGTTCTTC. Together with reference TRBV13 and TRBJ2-1, the CDR3 gives the full variable domain: AAGVIQSPRHLIKEKRETATLKCYPIPRHDTVYWYQQGPGQDPQFLISFYEKMQSDKGSIPDRFSAQQFSDYHSELNMSSLELGDSALYFCASSIGTGAYNEQFFGPGTRLTVL.

There are a few counts of this clone. V is TRBV10-3 and J is TRBJ1-5; D is unresolved. This CDR3 contains 14 residues. The V and J ends lost 4 bases and 4 bases respectively, with 11 bases between them. Germline CDR1 reads ENHRY; CDR2 reads SYGVKD. The CDR3 spells CAISGSDGNQPQHF. The DNA of the CDR3 is TGTGCCATCAGTGGAAGCGACGGGAATCAGCCCCAGCATTTT.

V is TRBV4-3 and J is TRBJ1-3, with 7 bases aligning to TRBD1. CDR3 length: 14 amino acids. The junction had 3 bases not matched to a gene; V was cut back by 3 bases and J by 4 bases. Germline V lookup: CDR1 LGHNA, CDR2 YSLEER. The CDR3 sequence is CASSQSDRGNTIYF. Here the CDR3 DNA reads TGCGCCAGCAGCCAGTCGGACAGGGGAAACACCATATATTTT.

CDR3 nucleotides: TGTGCCATCAGAACAGGGGGCGCGTGGGGCTACACCTTC. Protein sequence: CAIRTGGAWGYTF. The J gene is TRBJ1-2, the V gene TRBV10-3; TRBD1 matches 9 bases. The germline V gene has CDR1 ENHRY and CDR2 SYGVKD. This CDR3 has 13 amino acids. V gave up 6 bases and J gave up 8 bases; unmatched junction bases: 7.

The rearrangement links TRBV7-9 to TRBJ2-6; 8 nucleotides align to TRBD1. V trimming: 2 bases; J trimming: 1 base; junction bases outside the gene matches: 1. CDR1 is SEHNR and CDR2 is FQNEAQ in the germline V gene (reference sequence). The CDR3 loop spans 16 amino acids. Here the CDR3 reads CASSLRTGSGANVLTF. DNA of the CDR3: TGTGCCAGCAGCTTACGGACAGGGTCTGGGGCCAACGTCCTGACTTTC.